What follows are 25 T cell receptor beta chains derived from one specimen sequenced in a study of cytomegalovirus exposure and HLA in healthy donors. Primers: 60 Vbeta forward and 13 Jbeta reverse. Some clones are missing from TCRdb's copy, which holds only in-frame ones; the method was immunoSEQ multiplex PCR. The sample includes some 140,000 clones, about four fifths of them seen just once. The sample consisted of PBMCs. These receptors came from a man aged 18-30 years in good health and CMV-seronegative.

The V and J genes are TRBV11-3 and TRBJ1-1; D may be TRBD1 (5 bases). This CDR3 has 14 amino acids. Trimming took 4 bases from V and 1 from J, leaving 10 bases between them. The germline V gene has CDR1 SGHNT and CDR2 YENEEA. Here the CDR3 reads CASSSGVGNTEAFF. The CDR3 coding sequence is TGTGCCAGCAGCTCGGGGGTCGGGAACACTGAAGCTTTCTTT.

The chain joins TRBV13 to TRBJ2-1; 12 nucleotides line up with TRBD1. The junction had 7 bases not matched to a gene; V was cut back by 5 bases and J by 5 bases. The germline gives CDR1 PRHDT, CDR2 FYEKMQ (reference sequence). The CDR3 runs to 16 residues. CDR3 in DNA: TGTGCCAGCAGCCCGGCAGGGACAGGGGGCAACAATGAGCAGTTCTTC. Amino acids: CASSPAGTGGNNEQFF.

The V call is TRBV19, the J call TRBJ2-1; 14 bases match TRBD2. The CDR3 is 17 amino acids. Trimming removed 3 bases from V and 5 bases from J; junction bases left unmatched: 6. Germline values: CDR1 LNHDA, CDR2 SQIVND (reference sequence). The CDR3 region has the DNA TGTGCCAGTAGTATGACTAGCGGGGGGGCGGTCGACAATGAGCAGTTCTTC. Amino acid sequence: CASSMTSGGAVDNEQFF.

The chain links TRBV11-2 to TRBJ1-1; D uncertain. With 6 bases removed from V and 4 bases from J, the gap between germline ends came to 9 bases. Germline assignment: CDR1 SGHAT and CDR2 FQNNGV. The CDR3 has 12 amino acids. The CDR3 sequence: CASSTVSTEAFF. Here the CDR3 DNA reads TGTGCCAGCAGTACAGTGAGCACTGAAGCTTTCTTT.

This rearrangement joins TRBV19 to TRBJ1-2, with 8 bases fitting TRBD1. From germline, CDR1 is LNHDA and CDR2 SQIVND (reference sequence). Trimming removed 8 bases from V and 3 bases from J; junction bases left unmatched: 8. CDR3 length equals 14 residues. CDR3 amino acids: CASEERQGYYGYTF. In DNA, the CDR3 is TGTGCCAGTGAAGAGAGACAGGGGTACTATGGCTACACCTTC. Together with reference TRBV19 and TRBJ1-2, the CDR3 gives the full variable domain: DGGITQSPKYLFRKEGQNVTLSCEQNLNHDAMYWYRQDPGQGLRLIYYSQIVNDFQKGDIAEGYSVSREKKESFPLTVTSAQKNPTAFYLCASEERQGYYGYTFGSGTRLTVV.

This chain connects TRBV7-2 to TRBJ1-2, with 9 bases matching TRBD1. The V gene end was trimmed by 0 bases and the J gene end by 2 bases; junction bases not matched to a gene: 10. This CDR3 has 18 residues. CDR1 and CDR2 (germline): SGHTA, FQGNSA. The CDR3 reads CASSLAPGTGLNNYGYTF. The CDR3, as DNA: TGTGCCAGCAGCTTAGCGCCTGGGACAGGGCTCAACAACTATGGCTACACCTTC.

This chain uses TRBV29-1 with TRBJ1-2; weak D call: TRBD1 (5 bases). CDR1 is SQVTM and CDR2 is ANQGSEA in the germline V gene. The CDR3 consists of 12 residues. V was clipped by 4 bases and J by 5 bases, with 11 bases between them. The CDR3 nucleotides are TGCAGCGTTGGACAGCCCGGATATGGCTACACCTTC. This encodes CSVGQPGYGYTF.

This clone was seen just once. The rearrangement joins TRBV6-5 to TRBJ2-3, with 11 bases lining up with TRBD2. The CDR3 loop spans 14 amino acids. With 5 bases clipped from V and 3 bases from J, the junction kept 1 base outside the gene matches. In germline, CDR1 is MNHEY, CDR2 SVGAGI. CDR3 amino acids: CASSRLAGTDTQYF. CDR3 DNA sequence: TGTGCCAGCAGTCGACTAGCGGGGACAGATACGCAGTATTTT.

This rearrangement joins TRBV5-8 to TRBJ1-6; D is unresolved. Germline V CDR1 and CDR2: SGHTS, YDEGEE. V was clipped by 6 bases and J by 7 bases, with 14 bases between them. The CDR3 is 14 amino acids. CDR3 nucleotide sequence: TGTGCCAGCACTACTCGGACGGGGAATTCACCCCTCCACTTT. This codes for CASTTRTGNSPLHF.

The chain couples TRBV28 to TRBJ2-1; 9 bases map to TRBD2. CDR3 size: 17 residues. V lost 5 bases to trimming and J lost 0 bases; unmatched junction nucleotides: 8. Per the germline V gene, CDR1 is MDHEN and CDR2 is SYDVKM. The CDR3 loop reads CASSSQSGGSSYNEQFF. The CDR3 nucleotides are TGTGCCAGCAGTAGCCAGAGCGGGGGGAGCTCCTACAATGAGCAGTTCTTC.

In its sample, this clone was seen a few times. This chain connects TRBV7-2 to TRBJ2-5; D possibly corresponds to TRBD2 (5 bases). Germline CDR1 reads SGHTA; CDR2 reads FQGNSA. Trimming shortened V by 5 bases and J by 2 bases, and 15 bases separated the two germline ends. The CDR3 is made up of 15 amino acids. CDR3 nucleotide sequence: TGTGCCAGCAGCATAGGCGGACTCCCACAAGAGACCCAGTACTTC. Its protein product is CASSIGGLPQETQYF.

The gene calls are TRBV4-2 and TRBJ1-5; D not certain. The V and J ends lost 4 bases and 5 bases respectively, with 9 bases between them. Germline V gene sequence: CDR1 LGHNA, CDR2 YNFKEQ. The CDR3 covers 13 residues. The DNA of the CDR3 is TGTGCCAGCAGCCGCGGGTGGGATCAGCCCCAGCATTTT. Translation: CASSRGWDQPQHF.

In the case of this clone: At one end the junction does not follow the germline gene, possibly because of a read error. The V call is TRBV5-1, the J call TRBJ1-1, with 11 bases identical to TRBD1. Germline V gene data show CDR1 as SGHRS and CDR2 as YFSETQ. The CDR3 totals 16 residues. CDR3 nucleotide sequence: TGCGCCAGCAGCTTGGGGACAGGGGGCTGGGGCACTGAAGCTTTTTTT. Protein: CASSLGTGGWGTEAFF. The variable domain in full, completed from reference TRBV5-1 and TRBJ1-1, reads KAGVTQTPRYLIKTRGQQVTLSCSPISGHRSVSWYQQTPGQGLQFLFEYFSETQRNKGNFPGRFSGRQFSNSRSEMNVSTLELGDSALYLCASSLGTGGWGTEAFFGQGTRLTVV.

The chain employs TRBV6-1 and TRBJ1-1; D is undetermined. V dropped 2 bases and J dropped 5 bases, with 24 bases sitting between them. Germline values: CDR1 MNHNS, CDR2 SASEGT. This CDR3 spans 18 amino acids. The CDR3 DNA sequence: TGTGCCAGCAGTGAAAGTTGGTTGCGACTGGAGGAGGAGACTGAAGCTTTCTTT. It specifies CASSESWLRLEEETEAFF.

This clone was counted only a few times. This chain connects TRBV25-1 to TRBJ2-5, with D possibly matching TRBD1 (6 bases). The CDR3 is 15 residues long. V was trimmed by 3 bases and J by 5 bases, leaving 16 bases between them. Germline values: CDR1 MGHDK, CDR2 SYGVNS. The chain's CDR3 is CASSDPRTVRETQYF. The CDR3 bases are TGTGCCAGCAGTGACCCCAGGACAGTAAGGGAGACCCAGTACTTC.

The chain recombines TRBV5-1 with TRBJ1-4; D unresolved. V lost 7 bases, J lost 5 bases, and 15 bases lay in between. Germline lookup yields CDR1 SGHRS and CDR2 YFSETQ. The CDR3 runs 14 residues. CDR3 sequence reads: CASGPSGVNEKLFF. Here the CDR3 DNA reads TGCGCCAGCGGGCCGAGCGGAGTCAATGAAAAACTGTTTTTT.

The sample holds one count of this clone. The gene calls are TRBV29-1 and TRBJ2-2, with 7 bases matching TRBD2. CDR3 size: 16 residues. V shed 1 base and J 6 bases; nucleotides not matched to a gene: 11. The germline CDR1 and CDR2 sequences are SQVTM and ANQGSEA. The CDR3 bases are TGCAGCGTTGAAGGGCCGATGGGGGGGTTCGCCGGGGAGCTGTTTTTT. This gives the protein CSVEGPMGGFAGELFF.

Only one count was recorded for this clone. The chain joins TRBV2 to TRBJ2-7, with TRBD2 identical over 7 bases. The V and J ends lost 8 bases and 0 bases, in that order; junction bases with no gene match: 10. CDR3 length: 15 residues. From germline, CDR1 is SNHLY and CDR2 FYNNEI. CDR3 bases: TGTGCCAGCGGGGAGGGGCGGGCGAGCTCCTACGAGCAGTACGTC. Protein: CASGEGRASSYEQYV.

This clone was seen more than once but under ten times. CDR3 nucleotide sequence: TGTGCCTGGACAGGGGGCTTACACACTGAAGCTTTCTTT. This encodes CAWTGGLHTEAFF. The chain has TRBV30 and TRBJ1-1; 8 bases line up with TRBD1. The germline V gene has CDR1 GTSNPN and CDR2 SVGIG (reference sequence). The CDR3 consists of 13 residues. V was clipped by 4 bases and J by 3 bases; unmatched bases: 4.

In this sample, this clone turned up once. The rearrangement joins TRBV7-9 to TRBJ1-5, with D uncertain. CDR3 length equals 14 residues. Germline loops: CDR1 SEHNR, CDR2 FQNEAQ (reference sequence). Trimming pared 5 bases from V and 5 bases from J, leaving 13 bases between. The CDR3 loop reads CASSILGVDQPQHF. CDR3 bases: TGTGCCAGCAGCATACTTGGTGTCGATCAGCCCCAGCATTTT.

The rearrangement joins TRBV7-9 to TRBJ2-3; D is perhaps TRBD2 (6 bases). V gave up 7 bases and J gave up 2 bases, with 16 bases separating them. Germline CDR1 SEHNR, CDR2 FQNEAQ (reference sequence). The CDR3 has 15 amino acids. In DNA form, the CDR3 reads TGTGCCAGCACCATTGTCACTAGCCTCACAGATACGCAGTATTTT. Amino acids: CASTIVTSLTDTQYF.

The chain has TRBV6-5 and TRBJ2-5; tentatively, D is TRBD1 (6 bases). In germline, CDR1 is MNHEY, CDR2 SVGAGI. This CDR3 comprises 13 residues. V lost 6 bases to trimming and J lost 1 base, with 9 bases between them. The CDR3 here is CASSNRVQETQYF. The CDR3 nucleotides are TGTGCCAGCAGCAACAGGGTCCAAGAGACCCAGTACTTC.

In DNA, the CDR3 is TGTGCCAGCAGCTTGGGGGGGCAGGGGATCTCGGAGACCCAGTACTTC. This codes for CASSLGGQGISETQYF. The chain links TRBV5-8 to TRBJ2-5, with D tentatively TRBD1 (6 bases). The CDR3 covers 16 residues. The V end was cut by 0 bases, the J end by 5 bases, with 17 bases between. Germline CDR1 and CDR2: SGHTS and YDEGEE.

This chain connects TRBV14 to TRBJ1-1; 7 positions match TRBD1. V trimming: 4 bases; J trimming: 1 base; junction bases outside the gene matches: 6. CDR1 is SGHDN, CDR2 FVKESK, per germline. The CDR3 consists of 15 residues. The CDR3 sequence: CASSPDTGANTEAFF. The CDR3 DNA follows: TGTGCCAGCAGCCCAGATACAGGGGCGAACACTGAAGCTTTCTTT. Variable domain in full (rest from reference TRBV14 and TRBJ1-1): EAGVTQFPSHSVIEKGQTVTLRCDPISGHDNLYWYRRVMGKEIKFLLHFVKESKQDESGMPNNRFLAERTGGTYSTLKVQPAELEDSGVYFCASSPDTGANTEAFFGQGTRLTVV.

The chain is built from TRBV7-9 and TRBJ1-3; D remains ambiguous. This CDR3 contains 15 residues. Trimming pared 1 base from V and 4 bases from J, leaving 11 bases between. Germline V gives CDR1 SEHNR, CDR2 FQNEAQ (reference sequence). As DNA, the CDR3 is TGTGCCAGCAGCTTAGTGGGCCCAGGCGGAAACACCATATATTTT. Encoded protein: CASSLVGPGGNTIYF.